The next 14 T cell receptor beta chains were all read from a single sample in a study of identical twins. TCRdb reprocessed the 5' RACE reads via MiXCR and lists one record per CDR3 protein. The sample shows around 650,000 distinct CDR3 sequences, under 8.5% of them seen only once. These sequences were also reported in another study, on yellow fever vaccine responses in identical twins.

Sequencing used PBMCs. Receptors were obtained from a woman aged 18 to 35 in good health.

This clonotype has just a few counts. The V and J genes are TRBV20-1 and TRBJ2-7, with D perhaps matching TRBD2 (6 bases). The CDR3 has 16 amino acids. V lost 3 bases and J 3 bases, leaving 21 bases between the germline ends. Germline V lookup: CDR1 DFQATT, CDR2 SNEGSKA (reference sequence). The CDR3: CSASRRAGLAIYEQYV. For the CDR3, the DNA is TGCAGTGCTAGCCGTAGAGCCGGGCTAGCGATCTACGAGCAGTACGTC.

This chain links TRBV7-9 with TRBJ1-2, with D tentatively TRBD1 (6 bases). The germline gives CDR1 SEHNR, CDR2 FQNEAQ (reference sequence). V gave up 5 bases and J gave up 1 base, with 20 bases separating them. This CDR3 has 17 residues. The chain's CDR3 is CASSNKPGQRDNYGYTF. CDR3 nucleotide sequence: TGTGCCAGCAGCAACAAACCCGGACAGCGAGATAACTATGGCTACACCTTC.

There are a few counts of this clonotype. This chain uses TRBV2 with TRBJ2-5; 7 bases fit TRBD2. This CDR3 is 16 amino acids long. Unmatched junction bases numbered 14, after V lost 4 bases and J lost 6 bases. Germline V gives CDR1 SNHLY, CDR2 FYNNEI. Here the CDR3 reads CASSGVLAGVEKTQYF. The CDR3 bases are TGTGCCAGCAGTGGGGTCCTGGCGGGAGTAGAGAAGACCCAGTACTTC.

The V gene is TRBV5-1, the J gene TRBJ2-5, with D tentatively TRBD1 or TRBD2 (5 bases each). The V end lost 7 bases, the J end lost 5 bases, and 21 bases lay between the germline ends. The CDR3 length is 15 residues. The germline gives CDR1 SGHRS, CDR2 YFSETQ. For the CDR3, the DNA is TGCGCCAGCCGTTTCTCCGGGACCACCTGGGAGACCCAGTACTTC. As protein: CASRFSGTTWETQYF. The full variable domain, its missing parts supplied by reference TRBV5-1 and TRBJ2-5, is KAGVTQTPRYLIKTRGQQVTLSCSPISGHRSVSWYQQTPGQGLQFLFEYFSETQRNKGNFPGRFSGRQFSNSRSEMNVSTLELGDSALYLCASRFSGTTWETQYFGPGTRLLVL.

This clonotype was recorded many times. The V and J genes are TRBV5-1 and TRBJ1-4; tentatively, D is TRBD1 (5 bases). The germline gives CDR1 SGHRS, CDR2 YFSETQ. V lost 0 bases and J lost 6, with 9 bases in between. The CDR3 sequence is 14 residues long. The CDR3, as DNA: TGCGCCAGCAGCTTGGGACCGGGGGATGAAAAACTGTTTTTT. Translating it yields CASSLGPGDEKLFF.

In its sample, this clonotype was seen many times. V usage is TRBV2 and J usage is TRBJ2-1; the D is unclear. This CDR3 is 16 amino acids long. Germline V gives CDR1 SNHLY, CDR2 FYNNEI. Trimming left V 1 base short and J 0 bases short, with 10 bases between. CDR3 coding DNA: TGTGCCAGCAGTGAAGAGGTGGGCTTCTCCTACAATGAGCAGTTCTTC. It specifies CASSEEVGFSYNEQFF.

This clonotype has just a few counts. V and J are TRBV5-1 and TRBJ2-5; D is unclear. Trimming stripped 4 bases from V and 1 base from J, with 14 bases between. Germline assignment: CDR1 SGHRS and CDR2 YFSETQ. The CDR3 contains 15 residues. The CDR3 DNA is TGCGCCAGCAGCCTGGACCTGGGTCGCCAAGAGACCCAGTACTTC. As protein: CASSLDLGRQETQYF.

This clonotype was seen many times. The chain employs TRBV20-1 and TRBJ1-5; maybe TRBD1 (5 bases). This CDR3 region has 14 residues. Germline-derived CDR1 and CDR2 are DFQATT and SNEGSKA (reference sequence). V was trimmed by 0 bases and J by 2 bases, leaving 8 bases between them. The DNA of the CDR3 is TGCAGTGCTAGAGATCCCAGGGGCAATCAGCCCCAGCATTTT. It yields the protein CSARDPRGNQPQHF.

The V call is TRBV10-3, the J call TRBJ2-3, with 9 bases aligning to TRBD2. The V segment lost 3 bases and the J segment 0 bases; nucleotides outside the gene matches: 1. The CDR3 has 15 amino acids. Germline V lookup: CDR1 ENHRY, CDR2 SYGVKD. The CDR3 nucleotides are TGTGCCATCAGTGATAGCGGGGGAAGCACAGATACGCAGTATTTT. Translating gives CAISDSGGSTDTQYF.

This clonotype came up a few times. The CDR3, as DNA: TGTGCCAGCAGTTACTCGAGGACAGAAAATGGTTCACCCCTCCACTTT. It translates to CASSYSRTENGSPLHF. V is TRBV6-5 and J is TRBJ1-6, with D perhaps matching TRBD1 (6 bases). Per the germline V gene, CDR1 is MNHEY and CDR2 is SVGAGI. This CDR3 has 16 amino acids. The germline V and J ends were trimmed by 0 bases and 9 bases, with 15 bases remaining between them.

The rearrangement links TRBV28 to TRBJ2-1, with 7 bases matching TRBD2. Germline V gene lookup returns CDR1 MDHEN and CDR2 SYDVKM. This CDR3 spans 20 amino acids. V lost 2 bases, J lost 0 bases, and 16 bases stayed unmatched. The CDR3 protein is CASSLPGGSFSRSSYNEQFF. The CDR3 DNA reads as TGTGCCAGCAGTTTACCGGGCGGGAGTTTCTCCCGAAGCTCCTACAATGAGCAGTTCTTC.

This clonotype was counted many times. The chain carries TRBV10-2 and TRBJ2-5; 9 bases are shared with TRBD2. The CDR3 covers 16 residues. V was clipped by 0 bases and J by 2 bases; unmatched bases: 4. CDR1 WSHSY and CDR2 SAAADI come from the germline V gene. The CDR3 loop is CASSESGTSPQETQYF. The CDR3 coding sequence is TGCGCCAGCAGTGAGTCAGGGACTAGCCCACAAGAGACCCAGTACTTC.

This clonotype came up a few times. DNA of the CDR3: TGTGCCAGCAGCTTAGTGGGACAGGGGGCGCAGAACACTGAAGCTTTCTTT. As protein: CASSLVGQGAQNTEAFF. This rearrangement joins TRBV7-8 to TRBJ1-1, with TRBD1 identical over 12 bases. After removal of 1 base from V and 1 base from J, the junction contained 4 bases not matched to a gene. Germline V CDR1 and CDR2: SGHVS, FQNEAQ. The CDR3 totals 17 residues. Combining the CDR3 with reference TRBV7-8 and TRBJ1-1 gives the whole variable domain GAGVSQSPRYKVAKRGQDVALRCDPISGHVSLFWYQQALGQGPEFLTYFQNEAQLDKSGLPSDRFFAERPEGSVSTLKIQRTQQEDSAVYLCASSLVGQGAQNTEAFFGQGTRLTVV.

This clonotype was counted a few times. The CDR3 DNA reads TGCAGCGTTGAAGGCGGTCCCTTAAGGAATGGCTACACCTTC. Its protein product is CSVEGGPLRNGYTF. The gene calls are TRBV29-1 and TRBJ1-2; no definite D call. The germline gives CDR1 SQVTM, CDR2 ANQGSEA. This CDR3 is built from 14 residues. Between the trimmed V and J ends, which lost 1 base and 6 bases, there was a span of 15 bases. Full variable domain (missing parts from reference TRBV29-1 and TRBJ1-2): SAVISQKPSRDICQRGTSLTIQCQVDSQVTMMFWYRQQPGQSLTLIATANQGSEATYESGFVIDKFPISRPNLTFSTLTVSNMSPEDSSIYLCSVEGGPLRNGYTFGSGTRLTVV.